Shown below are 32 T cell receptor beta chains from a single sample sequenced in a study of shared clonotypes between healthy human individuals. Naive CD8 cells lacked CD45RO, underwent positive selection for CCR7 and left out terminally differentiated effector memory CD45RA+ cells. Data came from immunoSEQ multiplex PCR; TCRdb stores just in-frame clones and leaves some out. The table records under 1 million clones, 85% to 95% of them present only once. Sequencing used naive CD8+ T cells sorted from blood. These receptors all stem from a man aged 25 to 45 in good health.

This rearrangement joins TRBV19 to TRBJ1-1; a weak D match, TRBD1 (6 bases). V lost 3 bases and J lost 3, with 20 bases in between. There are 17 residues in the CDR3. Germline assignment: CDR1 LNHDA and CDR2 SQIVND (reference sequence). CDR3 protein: CASSIVGRGAADTEAFF. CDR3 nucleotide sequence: TGTGCCAGTAGTATCGTAGGTCGGGGGGCGGCTGACACTGAAGCTTTCTTT.

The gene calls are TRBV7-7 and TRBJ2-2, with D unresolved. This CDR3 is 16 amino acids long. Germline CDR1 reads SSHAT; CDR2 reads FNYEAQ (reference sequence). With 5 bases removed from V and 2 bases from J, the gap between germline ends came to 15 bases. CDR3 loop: CASSVNVPPNTGELFF. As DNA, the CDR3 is TGTGCCAGCAGCGTTAACGTGCCCCCAAACACCGGGGAGCTGTTTTTT.

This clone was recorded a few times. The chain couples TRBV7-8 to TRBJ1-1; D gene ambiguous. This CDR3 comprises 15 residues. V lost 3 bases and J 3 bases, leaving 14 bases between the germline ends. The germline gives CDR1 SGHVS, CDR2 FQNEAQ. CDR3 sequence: CASSFTLRLDTEAFF. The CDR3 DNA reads TGTGCCAGCAGCTTTACCTTACGACTCGACACTGAAGCTTTCTTT. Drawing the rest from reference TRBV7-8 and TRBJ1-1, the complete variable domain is GAGVSQSPRYKVAKRGQDVALRCDPISGHVSLFWYQQALGQGPEFLTYFQNEAQLDKSGLPSDRFFAERPEGSVSTLKIQRTQQEDSAVYLCASSFTLRLDTEAFFGQGTRLTVV.

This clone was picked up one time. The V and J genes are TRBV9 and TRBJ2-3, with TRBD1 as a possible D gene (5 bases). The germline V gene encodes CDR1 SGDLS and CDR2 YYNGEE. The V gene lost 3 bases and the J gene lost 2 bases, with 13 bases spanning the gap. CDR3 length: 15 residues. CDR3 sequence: CASSGTGVVTDTQYF. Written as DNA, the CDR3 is TGTGCCAGCAGCGGTACAGGAGTTGTCACAGATACGCAGTATTTT.

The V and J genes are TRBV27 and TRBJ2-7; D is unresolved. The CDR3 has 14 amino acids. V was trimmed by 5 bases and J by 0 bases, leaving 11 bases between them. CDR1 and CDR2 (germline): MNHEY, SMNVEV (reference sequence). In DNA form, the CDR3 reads TGTGCCAGCAGTCCCTGGACCGGCTCCTACGAGCAGTACTTC. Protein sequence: CASSPWTGSYEQYF.

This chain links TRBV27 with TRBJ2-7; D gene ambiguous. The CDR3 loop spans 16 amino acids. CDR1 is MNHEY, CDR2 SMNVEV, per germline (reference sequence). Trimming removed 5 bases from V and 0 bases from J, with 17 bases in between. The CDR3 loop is CASSPRESKSSYEQYF. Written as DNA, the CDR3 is TGTGCCAGCAGTCCGAGAGAGTCTAAAAGCTCCTACGAGCAGTACTTC.

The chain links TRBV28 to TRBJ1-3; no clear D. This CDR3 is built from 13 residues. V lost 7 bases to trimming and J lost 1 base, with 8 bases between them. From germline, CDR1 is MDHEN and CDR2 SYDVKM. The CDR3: CASKIHSGNTIYF. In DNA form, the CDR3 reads TGTGCCAGCAAAATCCATTCTGGAAACACCATATATTTT.

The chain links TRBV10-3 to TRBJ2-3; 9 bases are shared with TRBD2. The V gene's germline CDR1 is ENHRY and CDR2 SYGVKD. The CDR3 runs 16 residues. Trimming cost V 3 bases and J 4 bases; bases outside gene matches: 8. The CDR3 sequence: CAISDPLAGGADTQYF. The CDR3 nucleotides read TGTGCCATCAGTGACCCCCTCGCGGGAGGGGCAGATACGCAGTATTTT.

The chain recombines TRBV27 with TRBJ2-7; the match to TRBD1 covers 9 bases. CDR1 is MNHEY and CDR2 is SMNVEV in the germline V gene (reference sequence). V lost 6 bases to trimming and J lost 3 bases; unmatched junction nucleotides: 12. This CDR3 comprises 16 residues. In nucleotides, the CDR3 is TGTGCCAGCAGCCATTGGGATCCGGGACAGGGCTACGAGCAGTACTTC. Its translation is CASSHWDPGQGYEQYF.

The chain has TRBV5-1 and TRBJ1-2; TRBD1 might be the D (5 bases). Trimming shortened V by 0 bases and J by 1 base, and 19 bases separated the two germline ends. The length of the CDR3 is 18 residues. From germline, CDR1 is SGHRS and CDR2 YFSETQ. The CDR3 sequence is CASSLAGLDQRGNYGYTF. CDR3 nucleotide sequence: TGCGCCAGCAGCTTGGCCGGGTTGGACCAGAGGGGTAACTATGGCTACACCTTC.

CDR3 amino acids: CASSPGLGMSSYNEQFF. The CDR3 bases are TGTGCCAGCAGTCCGGGACTAGGGATGAGCTCCTACAATGAGCAGTTCTTC. The chain has TRBV27 and TRBJ2-1; 8 nucleotides match TRBD2. CDR3 length: 17 residues. Trimming took 5 bases from V and 0 from J; bases not matched to a gene: 9. Looked up from germline, CDR1 is MNHEY and CDR2 is SMNVEV (reference sequence).

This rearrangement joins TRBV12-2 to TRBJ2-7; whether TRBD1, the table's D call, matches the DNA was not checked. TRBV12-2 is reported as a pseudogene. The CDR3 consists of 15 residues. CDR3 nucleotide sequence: TGTGCAAGTCGCTTGGGGACAGGGAAGCCTTACGAGCAGTACTTC. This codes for CASRLGTGKPYEQYF.

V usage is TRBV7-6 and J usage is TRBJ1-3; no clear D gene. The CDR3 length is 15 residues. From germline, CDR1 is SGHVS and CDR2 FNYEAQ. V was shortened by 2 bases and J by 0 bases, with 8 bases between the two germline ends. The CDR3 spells CASSLSQVSGNTIYF. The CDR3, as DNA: TGTGCCAGCAGCTTATCCCAGGTCTCTGGAAACACCATATATTTT.

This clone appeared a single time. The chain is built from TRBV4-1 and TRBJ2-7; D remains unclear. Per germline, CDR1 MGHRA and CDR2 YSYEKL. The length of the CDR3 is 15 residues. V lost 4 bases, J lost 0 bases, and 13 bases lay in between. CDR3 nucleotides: TGCGCCAGCAGCCCCTTAGAGCCTAGCTCCTACGAGCAGTACTTC. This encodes CASSPLEPSSYEQYF.

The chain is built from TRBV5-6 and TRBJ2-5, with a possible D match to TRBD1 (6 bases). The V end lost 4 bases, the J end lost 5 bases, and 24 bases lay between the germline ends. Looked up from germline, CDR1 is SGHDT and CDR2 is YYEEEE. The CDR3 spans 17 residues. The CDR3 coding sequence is TGTGCCAGCAGCGTGTCCTTACAGGGTCTCCTCGGTGAGACCCAGTACTTC. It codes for CASSVSLQGLLGETQYF.

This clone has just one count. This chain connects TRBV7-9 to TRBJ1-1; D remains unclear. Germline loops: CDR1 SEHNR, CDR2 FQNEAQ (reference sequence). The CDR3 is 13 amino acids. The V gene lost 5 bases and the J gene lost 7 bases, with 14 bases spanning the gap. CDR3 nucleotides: TGTGCCAGCAGCCCATCGAACGGACTTGAAGCTTTCTTT. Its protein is CASSPSNGLEAFF.

In DNA, the CDR3 is TGTGCCAGCAGCCCCACAGGTTCCGAGCAGTACTTC. Encoded protein: CASSPTGSEQYF. The J gene is TRBJ2-7, the V gene TRBV7-3; D is possibly TRBD1 (5 bases). The CDR3 sequence is 12 residues long. CDR1 is SGHTA, CDR2 FQGTGA, per germline. V was clipped by 5 bases and J by 6 bases, with 11 bases between them.

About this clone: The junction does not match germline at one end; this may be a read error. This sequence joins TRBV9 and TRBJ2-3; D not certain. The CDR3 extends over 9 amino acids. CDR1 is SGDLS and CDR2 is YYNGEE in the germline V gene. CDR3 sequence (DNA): TGTGCCAGCAGCGTACCCCCTCGGTTT. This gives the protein CASSVPPRF.

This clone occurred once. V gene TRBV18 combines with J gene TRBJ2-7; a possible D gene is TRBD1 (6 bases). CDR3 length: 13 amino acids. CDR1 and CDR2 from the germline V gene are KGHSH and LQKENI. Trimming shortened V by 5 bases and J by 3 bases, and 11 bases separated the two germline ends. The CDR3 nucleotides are TGTGCCAGCTCAGTGGACAGAATCTACGAGCAGTACTTC. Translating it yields CASSVDRIYEQYF.

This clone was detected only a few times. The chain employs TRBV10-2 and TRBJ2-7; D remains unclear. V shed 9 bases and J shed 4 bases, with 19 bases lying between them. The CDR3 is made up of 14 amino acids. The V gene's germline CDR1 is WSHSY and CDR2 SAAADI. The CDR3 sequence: CASSASPSGYEQYF. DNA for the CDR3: TGCGCCAGTTCGGCTTCCCCCAGTGGGTACGAGCAGTACTTC.

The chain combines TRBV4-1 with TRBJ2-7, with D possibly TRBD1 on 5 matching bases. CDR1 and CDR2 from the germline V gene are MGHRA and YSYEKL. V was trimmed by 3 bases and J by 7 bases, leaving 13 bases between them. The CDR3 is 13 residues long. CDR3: CASSHLDTSEQYF. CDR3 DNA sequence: TGCGCCAGCAGCCACTTGGACACGTCGGAGCAGTACTTC.

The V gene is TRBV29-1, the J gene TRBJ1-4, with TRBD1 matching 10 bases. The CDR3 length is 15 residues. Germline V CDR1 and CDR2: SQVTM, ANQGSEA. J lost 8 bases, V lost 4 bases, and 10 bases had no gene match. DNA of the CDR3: TGCAGCGTTGTCCTCCGGGACAGGGGACCAGAAAAACTGTTTTTT. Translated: CSVVLRDRGPEKLFF.

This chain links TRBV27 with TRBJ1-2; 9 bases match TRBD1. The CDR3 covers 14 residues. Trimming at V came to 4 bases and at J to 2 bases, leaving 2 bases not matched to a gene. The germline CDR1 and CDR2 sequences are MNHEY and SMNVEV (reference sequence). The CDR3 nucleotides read TGTGCCAGCAGTTCGGGACAGGGAAACTATGGCTACACCTTC. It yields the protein CASSSGQGNYGYTF.

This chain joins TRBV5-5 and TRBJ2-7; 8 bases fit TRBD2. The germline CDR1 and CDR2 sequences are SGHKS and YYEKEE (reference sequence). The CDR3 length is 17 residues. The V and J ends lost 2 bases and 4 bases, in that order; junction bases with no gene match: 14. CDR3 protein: CASSLGAYSGSGYEQYF. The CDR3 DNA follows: TGTGCCAGCAGCTTAGGGGCTTACAGCGGGAGTGGATACGAGCAGTACTTC.

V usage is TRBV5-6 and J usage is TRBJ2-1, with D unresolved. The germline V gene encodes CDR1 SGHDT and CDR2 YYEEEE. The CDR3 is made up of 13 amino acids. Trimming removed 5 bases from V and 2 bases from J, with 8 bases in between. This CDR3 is CASSQATYNEQFF. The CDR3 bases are TGTGCCAGCAGTCAGGCCACCTACAATGAGCAGTTCTTC.

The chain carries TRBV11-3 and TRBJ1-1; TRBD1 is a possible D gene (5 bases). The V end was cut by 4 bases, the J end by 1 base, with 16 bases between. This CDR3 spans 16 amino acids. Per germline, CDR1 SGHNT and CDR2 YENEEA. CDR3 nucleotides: TGTGCCAGCAGCTCAGATGAAACAGGAGCGAACACTGAAGCTTTCTTT. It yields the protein CASSSDETGANTEAFF.

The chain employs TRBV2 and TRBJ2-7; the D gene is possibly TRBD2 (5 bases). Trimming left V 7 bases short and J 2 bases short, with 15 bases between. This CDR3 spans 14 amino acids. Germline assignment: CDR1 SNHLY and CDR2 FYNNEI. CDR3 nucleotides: TGTGCCAGCAACTCGGGAAAAGGTCCCTACGAGCAGTACTTC. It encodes CASNSGKGPYEQYF. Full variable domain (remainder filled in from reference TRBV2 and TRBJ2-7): EPEVTQTPSHQVTQMGQEVILRCVPISNHLYFYWYRQILGQKVEFLVSFYNNEISEKSEIFDDQFSVERPDGSNFTLKIRSTKLEDSAMYFCASNSGKGPYEQYFGPGTRLTVT.

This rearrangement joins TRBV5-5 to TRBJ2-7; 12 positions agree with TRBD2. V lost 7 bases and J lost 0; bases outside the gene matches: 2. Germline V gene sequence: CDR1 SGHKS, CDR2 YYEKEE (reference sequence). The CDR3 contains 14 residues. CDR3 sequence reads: CASGLAGFSYEQYF. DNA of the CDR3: TGTGCCAGCGGACTAGCGGGGTTCTCCTACGAGCAGTACTTC.

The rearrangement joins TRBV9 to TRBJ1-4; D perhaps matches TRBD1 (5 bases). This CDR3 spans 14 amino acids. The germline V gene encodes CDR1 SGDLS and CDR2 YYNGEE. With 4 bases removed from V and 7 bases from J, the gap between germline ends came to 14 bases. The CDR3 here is CASSTTVLAEKLFF. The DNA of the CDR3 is TGTGCCAGCAGCACGACAGTGCTCGCTGAAAAACTGTTTTTT.

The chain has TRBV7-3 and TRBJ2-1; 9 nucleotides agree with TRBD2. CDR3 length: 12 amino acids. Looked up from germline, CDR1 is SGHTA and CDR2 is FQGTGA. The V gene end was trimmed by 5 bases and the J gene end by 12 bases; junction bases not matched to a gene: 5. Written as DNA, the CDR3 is TGTGCCAGCAGCCCAGCGGGAGGTAGGCAGTTCTTC. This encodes CASSPAGGRQFF.

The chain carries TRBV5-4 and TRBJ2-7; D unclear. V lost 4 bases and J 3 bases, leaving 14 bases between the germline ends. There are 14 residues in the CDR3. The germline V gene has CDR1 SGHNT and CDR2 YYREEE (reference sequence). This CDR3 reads CASSPLGLHYEQYF. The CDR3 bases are TGTGCCAGCAGCCCTTTAGGGCTTCACTACGAGCAGTACTTC.

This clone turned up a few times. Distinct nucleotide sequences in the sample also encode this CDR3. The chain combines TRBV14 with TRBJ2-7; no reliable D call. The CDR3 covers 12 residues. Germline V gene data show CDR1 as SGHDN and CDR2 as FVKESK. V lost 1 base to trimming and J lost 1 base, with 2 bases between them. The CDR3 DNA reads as TGTGCCAGCAGCCAAGTATCCTACGAGCAGTACTTC. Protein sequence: CASSQVSYEQYF.